The subject of this entry is one T cell receptor (beta chain). Its specificity is unknown. Primers: 60 Vbeta forward and 13 Jbeta reverse. Here immunoSEQ multiplex PCR was the method, and the copy in TCRdb shows in-frame clones only, minus some. The sample has around 180,000 clones, about 79% seen once. This CDR3 has 15 residues. The V gene's germline CDR1 is SEHNR and CDR2 FQNEAQ (reference sequence). Trimming removed 4 bases from V and 0 bases from J, with 12 bases in between. Each donor was healthy, and each was a bone marrow donor. Though probably carrying unrecorded immune exposures, donors were nominally healthy at sampling. These data belong to a study of cytomegalovirus exposure and HLA in healthy donors. Whole-study results and caveats: Rare TCR sequences predominated, though certain public TCRs were found in many donors.

The J gene is TRBJ1-2, the V gene TRBV7-9; no clear D gene. The TCR sequence derives from a girl aged 2-9 years in good health and CMV-seropositive. The sequencing input was PBMCs. CDR3 DNA sequence: TGTGCCAGCAGCTCATGGCCGTTCTCTAACTATGGCTACACCTTC. Residues: CASSSWPFSNYGYTF.